Described below is a single TCR beta chain sequence and its context. Its antigen specificity is not known. Nothing much larger sits one base from this clone, and base qualities are not available. The sample originates from a study of blood T cell repertoires in COVID-19 (dated by TCRdb to the early 2020s). Study-wide context: Collaborator samples came from the United States, Italy and Spain and covered acute and convalescent phases of COVID-19. The sample metadata nearly always contained a de-identified subject ID, COVID-19 status, age in years and sex. HLA class I and class II types, where available, came from metadata supplied by the sample provider rather than from assay-based typing. The samples were drawn from two sources: the first 160 participants of the ongoing ImmuneRACE study, and 1,200 or so subjects contributed by 6 global collaborators. The repertoires were released in a freely available public database meant as a resource for research on the immune response to SARS-CoV-2. Deeply sampled blood TCRbeta repertoires from subjects exposed to, actively infected with, or recovered from COVID-19 were included in the dataset. The prospective study material was composed of cDNA or gDNA derived from T cells, B-cell-depleted T cells, or PBMCs. Summary of the overall study and its limitations: Clinical and demographic metadata were provided uncurated, with the amount varying by source and participant.

A distance of 12 bases separates the germline ends of V and J, which lose 5 bases and 4 bases respectively. From the cysteine up to the phenylalanine, the CDR3 has a length of 13 residues. This entry keeps only the CDR3 DNA: 39 bases, framed from base 1. The germline V gene (reference sequence) gives CDR1 as LGHDT and CDR2 as YNNKEL. Enrolling through a virtual design, the prospective study's participants ranged in age from roughly 18 to 95 years and lived across 20 to 30 United States geographic areas. To assign participants to cohorts, the prospective study relied on clinical history that participants themselves reported in a screening survey and a study questionnaire. Each participant in the prospective study had whole blood, serum and a nasopharyngeal or oropharyngeal swab collected by mobile phlebotomists. Additional blood draws and questionnaires over an approximately 2-month period could optionally be provided by prospective study participants. Before DNA extraction, blood samples from the prospective study were shipped at room temperature or frozen.

The immunoSEQ Assay, a bias-controlled multiplex PCR, was used to amplify TCRbeta CDR3 regions from genomic DNA. As for how the authors treated the data: Within the assay, amplification of reference gene primers was used to estimate how many nucleated cells each sample contained. Sequence reads were collapsed and filtered to measure the absolute abundance of every unique TCRbeta CDR3 rearrangement. For each sample, productive Simpson clonality was calculated as the square root of Simpson's diversity index over productive rearrangements. The immuneACCESS repertoire file appears here via TCRdb, limited to in-frame rearrangements. These files lack a portion of the clones; in checked studies, under half of the deficit traces to unresolved V genes, and the cause of the others is not known. V and J calls and clone size are given by that table; D and trimming were obtained from the DNA. The sample table contains about 170,000 clones; only one count was recorded for over 70% of them. Approximately 4% of the sample comes from the top ten.

Sequencing was done on a sample of PBMCs or T cells enriched from blood (not recorded which). The clonotype was recovered from a woman between 45 and 60 years old in a cohort exposed to, infected with or recovered from COVID-19 (not recorded which). The rearrangement combines TRBV3-1 (or the pseudogene TRBV3-2) with TRBJ2-7; the D gene cannot be named for sure. Read as DNA, the sequence is TGTGCCAGCAGCACACCCTCCTCTTACGAGCAGTACTTC. Translated, it gives CASSTPSSYEQYF.